A single sample is the source of the 23 T cell receptor beta chains below, sequenced in a study of blood T cell repertoires in COVID-19. TCRdb's table, derived via immunoSEQ multiplex PCR, lists solely in-frame clones and lacks some. The sample yields about 100,000 clones, about 85% seen once. Specimen: peripheral blood. These receptors were collected from a man aged 50-60 years with active COVID-19.

The chain carries TRBV12-5 and TRBJ2-7; perhaps TRBD1 as D (7 bases). Germline loops: CDR1 LGHNT, CDR2 FRNRAP. The CDR3 spans 15 residues. The V end was cut by 5 bases, the J end by 6 bases, with 20 bases between. CDR3 in amino acids: CASGRPGGQGLEQYF. The CDR3 DNA sequence: TGTGCTAGTGGTCGCCCAGGGGGGCAGGGGCTCGAGCAGTACTTC.

The V call is TRBV28, the J call TRBJ1-2; 8 bases are shared with TRBD1. From germline, CDR1 is MDHEN and CDR2 SYDVKM. Germline trimming cut 5 bases from V and 3 bases from J; bases unmatched to any gene: 2. The CDR3 runs to 13 residues. The chain's CDR3 is CASSRTGHYGYTF. In DNA form, the CDR3 reads TGTGCCAGCAGTCGGACAGGGCACTATGGCTACACCTTC.

This sequence joins TRBV3-1 (or the pseudogene TRBV3-2) and TRBJ2-7; unclear D gene. Trimming cost V 0 bases and J 6 bases, with 12 bases left between them. The CDR3 has 14 residues. The germline V gene encodes CDR1 LGHDT and CDR2 YNNKEL (reference sequence). CDR3: CASSQEVPRSEQYF. CDR3 DNA: TGTGCCAGCAGCCAAGAAGTCCCCCGTAGCGAGCAGTACTTC.

V is TRBV6-5 and J is TRBJ2-7, with D possibly matching TRBD2 (6 bases). The CDR3 totals 13 residues. V dropped 0 bases and J dropped 6 bases, with 9 bases sitting between them. Germline V lookup: CDR1 MNHEY, CDR2 SVGAGI. The CDR3 loop is CASSYSGLTEQYF. CDR3 sequence (DNA): TGTGCCAGCAGTTACTCGGGACTGACCGAGCAGTACTTC.

This sequence joins TRBV5-1 and TRBJ2-7; D possibly corresponds to TRBD1 (6 bases). CDR3 length: 14 residues. Germline V gene lookup returns CDR1 SGHRS and CDR2 YFSETQ. V was cut by 5 bases and J by 3 bases, with 15 bases left in between. CDR3 sequence: CASRSGTRDYEQYF. CDR3 nucleotides: TGCGCCAGCAGGTCCGGGACACGCGACTACGAGCAGTACTTC.

The chain uses TRBV5-1 and TRBJ1-5; the D gene is possibly TRBD1 (5 bases). V lost 4 bases and J lost 0, with 17 bases in between. From germline, CDR1 is SGHRS and CDR2 YFSETQ. There are 17 residues in the CDR3. The CDR3 region has the DNA TGCGCCAGCAGCCTATATCCGACAGTCTATAGCAATCAGCCCCAGCATTTT. Its protein product is CASSLYPTVYSNQPQHF. Using reference TRBV5-1 and TRBJ1-5 for the parts outside the CDR3, the full variable domain is KAGVTQTPRYLIKTRGQQVTLSCSPISGHRSVSWYQQTPGQGLQFLFEYFSETQRNKGNFPGRFSGRQFSNSRSEMNVSTLELGDSALYLCASSLYPTVYSNQPQHFGDGTRLSIL.

The chain couples TRBV7-7 to TRBJ2-5; 7 bases map to TRBD1. CDR3 size: 14 residues. CDR1 is SSHAT, CDR2 FNYEAQ, per germline (reference sequence). J was trimmed by 1 base and V by 1 base; bases with no gene match: 0. CDR3 bases: TGTGCCAGCAGCTTAGGGGACAGCCAAGAGACCCAGTACTTC. It is translated as CASSLGDSQETQYF.

V and J are TRBV4-3 and TRBJ1-2; D is uncertain. CDR1 is LGHNA, CDR2 YSLEER, per germline. The CDR3 extends over 15 amino acids. Trimming removed 1 base at V and 4 bases at J, with 13 bases between. In DNA form, the CDR3 reads TGCGCCAGCAGCCAAGCGAGGGAGATCTCCTATGGCTACACCTTC. The encoded protein is CASSQAREISYGYTF.

This chain links TRBV4-1 with TRBJ2-1; possible D gene TRBD2, 5 bases. Trimming removed 3 bases at V and 10 bases at J, with 13 bases between. The germline V gene encodes CDR1 MGHRA and CDR2 YSYEKL. The CDR3 loop spans 13 amino acids. The CDR3: CASSQERPGEQFF. In nucleotides, the CDR3 is TGCGCCAGCAGCCAGGAGCGGCCCGGGGAGCAGTTCTTC.

V usage is TRBV3-1 (or the pseudogene TRBV3-2) and J usage is TRBJ2-1, with 15 nucleotides matching TRBD2. The CDR3 consists of 17 residues. The germline V gene has CDR1 LGHDT and CDR2 YNNKEL (reference sequence). The V and J ends lost 3 bases and 7 bases, in that order; junction bases with no gene match: 7. DNA of the CDR3: TGTGCCAGCAGCCATTCTAGGACTAGCGGGGGGGCTAATGAGCAGTTCTTC. Amino acid sequence: CASSHSRTSGGANEQFF.

This sequence joins TRBV10-3 and TRBJ2-1; no reliable D call. Trimming took off 7 bases at V and 6 bases at J, with 19 bases between the two ends. The germline CDR1 and CDR2 sequences are ENHRY and SYGVKD. The CDR3 contains 15 residues. This CDR3 is CAITAHGTRGNEQFF. Here the CDR3 DNA reads TGTGCCATCACCGCCCATGGCACCCGTGGCAATGAGCAGTTCTTC.

This clone was counted only a few times. This chain links TRBV6-2 or TRBV6-3 with TRBJ1-5, with TRBD1 as a possible D gene (5 bases). The CDR3 is 12 amino acids. Trimming removed 4 bases at V and 11 bases at J, with 12 bases between. Germline loops: CDR1 MNHEY, CDR2 SVGEGT. DNA for the CDR3: TGTGCCAGCAGTTGGGCCCCGGGGGCCCAGCATTTT. It specifies CASSWAPGAQHF.

This CDR3 is CASSPPGQLPFF. In DNA, the CDR3 is TGTGCCAGCAGTCCCCCTGGACAATTGCCGTTCTTC. The chain combines TRBV27 with TRBJ2-1, with D perhaps matching TRBD1 (5 bases). Looked up from germline, CDR1 is MNHEY and CDR2 is SMNVEV (reference sequence). The CDR3 consists of 12 residues. The V end was cut by 5 bases, the J end by 15 bases, with 17 bases between.

The V and J genes are TRBV6-5 and TRBJ2-3, with 8 bases aligning to TRBD2. Germline V gives CDR1 MNHEY, CDR2 SVGAGI. The CDR3 contains 13 residues. Unmatched junction bases numbered 2, after V lost 6 bases and J lost 3 bases. This CDR3 reads CASRLAGTDTQYF. The CDR3 bases are TGTGCCAGCAGGTTAGCGGGGACAGATACGCAGTATTTT.

The chain joins TRBV24-1 to TRBJ1-5, with TRBD1 as a possible D gene (5 bases). This CDR3 comprises 14 residues. In germline, CDR1 is KGHDR, CDR2 SFDVKD. V was shortened by 4 bases and J by 1 base, with 7 bases between the two germline ends. CDR3 sequence reads: CATSESGSNQPQHF. Written as DNA, the CDR3 is TGTGCCACCAGTGAGTCAGGGAGCAATCAGCCCCAGCATTTT.

This chain uses TRBV19 with TRBJ1-1, with 10 bases that match TRBD1. V shed 6 bases and J 0 bases; nucleotides not matched to a gene: 10. The germline gives CDR1 LNHDA, CDR2 SQIVND (reference sequence). This CDR3 region has 17 residues. The CDR3 sequence: CASSDRDRGLMNTEAFF. The CDR3 region has the DNA TGTGCCAGTAGCGACCGGGACAGGGGCCTAATGAACACTGAAGCTTTCTTT.

The chain links TRBV7-6 to TRBJ1-6; TRBD1 might be the D (6 bases). The CDR3 contains 12 residues. V gave up 3 bases and J gave up 17 bases, with 14 bases separating them. CDR1 and CDR2 from the germline V gene are SGHVS and FNYEAQ. The CDR3 nucleotides read TGTGCCAGCAGCTTGCCAGGACAGCAGTTCCACTTT. Its protein is CASSLPGQQFHF.

This rearrangement joins TRBV4-1 to TRBJ2-3; a possible D gene is TRBD2 (6 bases). Trimming took off 5 bases at V and 0 bases at J, with 15 bases between the two ends. CDR1 is MGHRA, CDR2 YSYEKL, per germline. CDR3 length: 16 residues. This chain's CDR3 is CASSEGSGASTDTQYF. Here the CDR3 DNA reads TGCGCCAGCAGCGAGGGTAGCGGAGCTAGCACAGATACGCAGTATTTT.

The V and J genes are TRBV6-5 and TRBJ1-4, with TRBD1 matching 7 bases. V trimming: 5 bases; J trimming: 8 bases; junction bases outside the gene matches: 8. Germline assignment: CDR1 MNHEY and CDR2 SVGAGI. The CDR3 spans 14 residues. CDR3 DNA: TGTGCCAGCAGTCCCAGGGGGAAGGAGGAAAAACTGTTTTTT. Translated: CASSPRGKEEKLFF.

The rearrangement uses TRBV5-1 and TRBJ1-4; D is uncertain. This CDR3 has 14 amino acids. The V end was cut by 4 bases, the J end by 8 bases, with 15 bases between. CDR1 is SGHRS, CDR2 YFSETQ, per germline. The CDR3 sequence is CASSDGRPGEKLFF. The DNA of the CDR3 is TGCGCCAGCAGCGACGGGCGGCCGGGAGAAAAACTGTTTTTT. Drawing the rest from reference TRBV5-1 and TRBJ1-4, the complete variable domain is KAGVTQTPRYLIKTRGQQVTLSCSPISGHRSVSWYQQTPGQGLQFLFEYFSETQRNKGNFPGRFSGRQFSNSRSEMNVSTLELGDSALYLCASSDGRPGEKLFFGSGTQLSVL.

CDR3 sequence reads: CASRRGTRTVQNYGYTF. CDR3 coding DNA: TGTGCCAGCAGGAGGGGGACTAGGACAGTACAAAACTATGGCTACACCTTC. The chain combines TRBV2 with TRBJ1-2; perhaps TRBD1 as D (6 bases). Per the germline V gene, CDR1 is SNHLY and CDR2 is FYNNEI. The V gene lost 6 bases and the J gene lost 2 bases, with 22 bases spanning the gap. This CDR3 has 17 amino acids.

The chain uses TRBV7-2 and TRBJ2-2, with 9 bases that match TRBD2. Germline V gene lookup returns CDR1 SGHTA and CDR2 FQGNSA. The CDR3 covers 16 residues. The J segment lost 5 bases and the V segment lost 4 bases, leaving 8 bases of the junction unmatched. CDR3 in amino acids: CASSSVAGVGTGELFF. The CDR3, as DNA: TGTGCCAGCAGCTCTGTAGCGGGGGTGGGGACCGGGGAGCTGTTTTTT.

The rearrangement joins TRBV15 to TRBJ2-3, with D tentatively TRBD2 (6 bases). The CDR3 covers 14 residues. Germline CDR1 and CDR2: LNHNV and YYDKDF (reference sequence). Between the trimmed V and J ends, which lost 6 bases and 4 bases, there was a span of 14 bases. The chain's CDR3 is CATRGLPSPDTQYF. The CDR3 DNA is TGTGCCACCAGAGGACTACCCAGTCCAGATACGCAGTATTTT.